These 25 T cell receptor beta chains came from one sample sequenced in a study of tumor-infiltrating lymphocytes in primary liver carcinoma. cDNA specific to TCR beta was made from about 0.45 ug of total RNA, with a constant-region primer employed for priming. Libraries of TCR beta came from three nested multiplex PCR rounds with slightly modified ARM-PCR. The two initial PCR rounds, approximately 10 cycles each, used TRBV1-TRBV30 forward and C-beta reverse primers. In TCRdb, the multiplex PCR reads were re-called with MiXCR into one record per CDR3 protein. Here the sample spans about 92,000 distinct CDR3 sequences, less than 75% being singletons. The tissue used was unsorted bulk material of about 19-34 mg. RNA and DNA were co-extracted from it with the AllPrep DNA/RNA mini kit. The sample taken for sequencing was tumor-adjacent normal liver tissue. Every receptor here comes from a man aged 40-49 years with primary liver carcinoma and hepatitis B virus infection.

This clonotype was counted between two and nine times. The chain is built from TRBV5-1 and TRBJ2-2, with 8 bases fitting TRBD1. Germline assignment: CDR1 SGHRS and CDR2 YFSETQ. The length of the CDR3 is 15 residues. V trimming: 3 bases; J trimming: 5 bases; junction bases outside the gene matches: 6. The CDR3 spells CASSSSGGPTGELFF. The CDR3 nucleotides read TGCGCCAGCAGCTCCTCAGGGGGCCCAACCGGGGAGCTGTTTTTT.

A word on this clonotype: Mismatch with germline at one junction end may stem from a read error. The chain employs TRBV12-3 or TRBV12-4 and TRBJ2-7; D is unclear. The CDR3 is 14 amino acids. CDR3 bases: TGTGCCATCAGTTTAGACCCTAACTCCTACGAGCAGTACTTC. This gives the protein CAISLDPNSYEQYF.

Turning to this clonotype: At one end, the junction sequence differs from germline, possibly due to a read error. The chain uses TRBV11-2 and TRBJ2-2; no reliable D call. The CDR3 covers 15 residues. Per the germline V gene, CDR1 is SGHAT and CDR2 is FQNNGV. The CDR3 region has the DNA TGTGCCAACAGCTTTACGTACGGAAAGAGCGTGGAACTGTTTTTT. Amino acid sequence: CANSFTYGKSVELFF.

The sample holds one count of this clonotype. This CDR3 is missing its conserved last phenylalanine or tryptophan, likely due to a read error. The rearrangement joins TRBV25-1 to TRBJ2-5, with a tentative D call TRBD2 (5 bases). Per the germline V gene, CDR1 is MGHDK and CDR2 is SYGVNS. Trimming removed 6 bases from V and 5 bases from J, with 22 bases in between. This CDR3 is built from 16 residues. The CDR3 coding sequence is TGTGCCAGCAGCGTCTCATGGGGAGATGGGATCGAGACCCAGTACATC. The encoded protein is CASSVSWGDGIETQYI.

The genes are TRBV29-1 and TRBJ2-6; D ambiguous. Trimming left V 1 base short and J 4 bases short, with 11 bases between. The CDR3 is 15 amino acids. Germline V gene data show CDR1 as SQVTM and CDR2 as ANQGSEA. Written as DNA, the CDR3 is TGCAGCGTTGAAGCCCCCGGTACAGGGGCCAACGTCCTGACTTTC. It translates to CSVEAPGTGANVLTF.

This clonotype was seen a single time. One end of the junction is discordant with germline, which a read error may explain. The chain has TRBV6-1 and TRBJ2-1; TRBD2 is a possible D gene (6 bases). The germline gives CDR1 MNHNS, CDR2 SASEGT. The CDR3 spans 19 residues. This chain's CDR3 is CTSSAKRRGEETSYNEQFF. In nucleotides, the CDR3 is TGTACCAGCAGTGCTAAGCGGAGAGGGGAGGAAACCTCCTACAATGAGCAGTTCTTC.

This clonotype was picked up many times. The rearrangement joins TRBV12-3 or TRBV12-4 to TRBJ2-5; 8 positions agree with TRBD1. This CDR3 comprises 14 residues. With V trimmed by 5 bases and J by 4 bases, 6 bases remained unmatched. This chain's CDR3 is CASSPTGAGETQYF. The CDR3 DNA reads TGTGCCAGCAGTCCGACAGGGGCGGGAGAGACCCAGTACTTC.

This sequence joins TRBV12-3 or TRBV12-4 and TRBJ2-3; tentative D call: TRBD2 (6 bases). This CDR3 spans 16 amino acids. V gave up 3 bases and J gave up 0 bases, with 13 bases separating them. In nucleotides, the CDR3 is TGTGCCAGCAGTTTGGTGACTAGAGGGAGCACAGATACGCAGTATTTT. Residues: CASSLVTRGSTDTQYF.

As for this clonotype: The conserved phenylalanine or tryptophan normally closing the CDR3 is absent here, so this likely arose from a read error. V and J are TRBV12-3 or TRBV12-4 and TRBJ2-7; D unresolved. V was shortened by 2 bases and J by 2 bases, with 7 bases between the two germline ends. CDR3 length: 13 residues. CDR3 nucleotides: TGTGCCAGCAGTTTAAGGGAAACCTACGAGCAGTACTTA. Its translation is CASSLRETYEQYL.

A word on this clonotype: The junction does not match germline at one end; this may be a read error. J is TRBJ1-1 and V is TRBV13; a possible D gene is TRBD1 (5 bases). CDR3 size: 15 residues. Germline V CDR1 and CDR2: PRHDT, FYEKMQ (reference sequence). CDR3 residues: CAGSFMGRKNTEAFF. Here the CDR3 DNA reads TGTGCCGGCAGCTTCATGGGGCGGAAGAACACTGAAGCTTTCTTT.

Notes on this clonotype: A read error may account for a junction end that differs from germline. The chain links TRBV29-1 to TRBJ2-1; D is perhaps TRBD1 (5 bases). CDR3 length: 13 amino acids. CDR1 and CDR2 from the germline V gene are SQVTM and ANQGSEA. As DNA, the CDR3 is TGCAGCGTTGGGACAAGGGGCTACAATGAGCAGTCCTTC. Amino acid sequence: CSVGTRGYNEQSF.

This clonotype was detected ten times or more. This chain uses TRBV29-1 with TRBJ2-2; possible D gene TRBD1, 6 bases. The CDR3 is made up of 13 amino acids. The germline V gene encodes CDR1 SQVTM and CDR2 ANQGSEA. The V and J ends lost 6 bases and 1 base respectively, with 9 bases between them. As DNA, the CDR3 is TGCAGCGTCAGACAGGTGAACACCGGGGAGCTGTTTTTT. As protein: CSVRQVNTGELFF.

By its share, this clonotype is large. This chain joins TRBV4-1 and TRBJ1-2; maybe TRBD1 (6 bases). Germline loops: CDR1 MGHRA, CDR2 YSYEKL. Trimming took off 4 bases at V and 8 bases at J, with 17 bases between the two ends. This CDR3 has 14 amino acids. The CDR3 sequence is CASSLTQGIEGYTF. CDR3 sequence (DNA): TGCGCCAGCAGCCTAACCCAGGGGATTGAGGGCTACACCTTC.

This clonotype is deemed medium-sized. The V and J genes are TRBV11-2 and TRBJ2-1, with 8 bases that match TRBD2. V was pared by 5 bases and J by 7 bases, with 10 bases of the junction left unmatched. Germline loops: CDR1 SGHAT, CDR2 FQNNGV. The CDR3 is made up of 15 amino acids. CDR3 in DNA: TGTGCCAGCAGCCCCGAGAGCGGGAGCGCTAATGAGCAGTTCTTC. It specifies CASSPESGSANEQFF.

The chain joins TRBV20-1 to TRBJ2-7, with 10 positions matching TRBD2. Germline lookup yields CDR1 DFQATT and CDR2 SNEGSKA (reference sequence). This CDR3 has 12 residues. Trimming at V came to 5 bases and at J to 12 bases, leaving 10 bases not matched to a gene. The CDR3 nucleotides are TGCAGTGCTCGACTAGCGGGCCCCCCGCGGTACTTC. It codes for CSARLAGPPRYF.

As concerns this clonotype: Relative to the germline gene, one junction end is altered; a read error may explain this. This rearrangement joins TRBV7-9 to TRBJ2-3; no definite D call. The V gene's germline CDR1 is SEHNR and CDR2 FQNEAQ (reference sequence). The CDR3 covers 12 residues. CDR3 residues: CANSLTSVTQYF. CDR3 DNA sequence: TGTGCCAACAGCTTGACATCAGTTACGCAGTATTTT.

A note on this clonotype: Because it lacks the conserved phenylalanine or tryptophan at the end, this CDR3 is likely a read error. The CDR3 nucleotides read TGTGCCAGCAGCCACCAAGGAGGGGCTGAGCAGTTCCTC. Residues: CASSHQGGAEQFL. This sequence joins TRBV7-8 and TRBJ2-1; a possible D gene is TRBD2 (6 bases). With 5 bases removed from V and 9 bases from J, the gap between germline ends came to 14 bases. There are 13 residues in the CDR3. In germline, CDR1 is SGHVS, CDR2 FQNEAQ.

A note on this clonotype: The germline gene is not matched at one end of the junction; a read error may be the cause. The chain is built from TRBV7-2 and TRBJ2-3, with 7 bases fitting TRBD2. Germline V gene sequence: CDR1 SGHTA, CDR2 FQGNSA. The CDR3 totals 17 residues. CDR3 amino acids: CANSFSSGMGGTDTQYF. Written as DNA, the CDR3 is TGTGCCAACAGCTTTTCCAGCGGGATGGGGGGCACAGATACGCAGTATTTT.

The rearrangement uses TRBV11-2 and TRBJ2-2; the D gene is possibly TRBD1 (5 bases). Germline V gives CDR1 SGHAT, CDR2 FQNNGV. V lost 0 bases and J lost 5, with 13 bases in between. The CDR3 totals 16 residues. The DNA of the CDR3 is TGTGCCAGCAGCTTAGAAGTTAGGGGCCAGACCGGGGAGCTGTTTTTT. It encodes CASSLEVRGQTGELFF.

About this clonotype itself: A junction end diverges from the germline sequence, so it may reflect a read error. The J gene is TRBJ2-7, the V gene TRBV11-2, with 8 bases lining up with TRBD2. Germline CDR1 SGHAT, CDR2 FQNNGV. The CDR3 is made up of 15 amino acids. The CDR3: CASSLARGGDIEQHF. CDR3 coding DNA: TGTGCCAGCAGCTTAGCTCGGGGGGGGGATATCGAGCAGCACTTC. The full variable domain, its missing parts supplied by reference TRBV11-2 and TRBJ2-7, is EAGVAQSPRYKIIEKRQSVAFWCNPISGHATLYWYQQILGQGPKLLIQFQNNGVVDDSQLPKDRFSAERLKGVDSTLKIQPAKLEDSAVYLCASSLARGGDIEQHFGPGTRLTVT.

V usage is TRBV5-1 and J usage is TRBJ2-3; TRBD2 matches at 10 bases. With V trimmed by 5 bases and J by 3 bases, 6 bases remained unmatched. CDR1 is SGHRS and CDR2 is YFSETQ in the germline V gene. The CDR3 consists of 15 residues. CDR3 residues: CASRPSGSDTDTQYF. CDR3 in DNA: TGCGCCAGCAGGCCTAGCGGGAGTGATACAGATACGCAGTATTTT.

This clonotype was seen at least ten times. The DNA of the CDR3 is TGTGCCAGCAGTCACAGCGAGGGGTTTGGAGTTTTCTCTGGAAACACCATATATTTT. Protein: CASSHSEGFGVFSGNTIYF. The V gene is TRBV6-6, the J gene TRBJ1-3, with D maybe TRBD1 (5 bases). Trimming took off 5 bases at V and 0 bases at J, with 23 bases between the two ends. CDR1 is MNHNY, CDR2 SVGAGI, per germline (reference sequence). This CDR3 comprises 19 residues.

This clonotype came up a few times. The chain recombines TRBV28 with TRBJ2-3; D gene ambiguous. Trimming removed 6 bases at V and 7 bases at J, with 17 bases between. The germline V gene has CDR1 MDHEN and CDR2 SYDVKM. This CDR3 is built from 14 residues. CDR3 loop: CASSPVAPPHTQYF. The CDR3 DNA is TGTGCCAGCAGCCCTGTGGCCCCACCTCATACGCAGTATTTT.

This clonotype has more than one count but fewer than ten. This may arise from a read error, as a much more abundant clone is one base away. The rearrangement joins TRBV5-6 to TRBJ1-3; TRBD1 might be the D (5 bases). CDR1 and CDR2 from the germline V gene are SGHDT and YYEEEE. The CDR3 is 18 amino acids. V lost 3 bases and J 0 bases, leaving 19 bases between the germline ends. This chain's CDR3 is CASSSISQELGSGNTIYF. The CDR3 DNA sequence: TGTGCCAGCAGCTCGATCTCACAGGAATTAGGCTCTGGAAACACCATATATTTT. Together with reference TRBV5-6 and TRBJ1-3, the CDR3 gives the full variable domain: DAGVTQSPTHLIKTRGQQVTLRCSPKSGHDTVSWYQQALGQGPQFIFQYYEEEERQRGNFPDRFSGHQFPNYSSELNVNALLLGDSALYLCASSSISQELGSGNTIYFGEGSWLTVV.

The chain combines TRBV5-1 with TRBJ2-2; 14 positions match TRBD2. Germline V gene data show CDR1 as SGHRS and CDR2 as YFSETQ. J gave up 1 base and V 4 bases, and 6 bases lay outside the gene matches. The CDR3 extends over 18 amino acids. The CDR3 sequence: CASSLGTSGRVNTGELFF. The CDR3 region has the DNA TGCGCCAGCAGCCTAGGGACTAGCGGGAGAGTGAACACCGGGGAGCTGTTTTTT.